This T cell receptor (beta chain) was retrieved from a study of human CD8 memory T cell subsets. Study outcomes and limitations: Stem-like memory and precursor exhausted T cells had similarly high diversity, unlike effector memory cells.

TCR beta libraries were made by UMI-labeled 5' RACE. TCRdb re-analyzed the 5' RACE reads; it lists each CDR3 protein once, without DNA. Its listing shows 9,500 to 15,000 distinct CDR3 sequences. The CDR3 sequence is 11 residues long. Germline CDR1 reads SQVTM; CDR2 reads ANQGSEA. Healthy donors provided the buffy coats that yielded the PBMC. Total RNA was taken from roughly 140,000 sorted CD8+ T cells, in duplicate, per subset. About this clonotype: Its antigen is as yet unknown.

The sample comprised CD8+ T cells from PBMCs. The receptor's source is a human donor in good health. The rearrangement uses TRBV29-1 and TRBJ1-1; no DNA is available, so the TRBD1 call from TCRdb remains unchecked. The CDR3 protein is CSVRDEGITFF.